This TCR beta chain was profiled in a study of T cells in Graves' hyperthyroidism and ophthalmopathy. Whole-study findings and limits: Ophthalmopathy prediction by the model preceded onset by a median approximately 6.9 months.

This CDR3 contains 13 residues. The ends were cut back, 0 bases at V and 6 bases at J, with 7 bases in the middle. In germline, CDR1 is MNHNY, CDR2 SVGAGI (reference sequence). Amplified TCR beta CDR3 regions derived from RNA transcripts. The HTBI set primed first-round TCR CDR3 RT-PCR. TCRdb reanalysed the multiplex PCR reads using MiXCR and keeps one entry per CDR3 protein. This table holds about 480,000 distinct CDR3 sequences, roughly an eighth found once. This clonotype was counted only a few times. Its antigen is undetermined. The source material was blood. This clonotype was sampled from a woman under 30 with Graves' hyperthyroidism. The chain recombines TRBV6-6 with TRBJ2-3; D possibly matches TRBD1 or TRBD2 (5 bases each). CDR3 amino acids: CASSYSGVDTQYF. CDR3 bases: TGTGCCAGCAGTTACTCGGGGGTCGATACGCAGTATTTT.